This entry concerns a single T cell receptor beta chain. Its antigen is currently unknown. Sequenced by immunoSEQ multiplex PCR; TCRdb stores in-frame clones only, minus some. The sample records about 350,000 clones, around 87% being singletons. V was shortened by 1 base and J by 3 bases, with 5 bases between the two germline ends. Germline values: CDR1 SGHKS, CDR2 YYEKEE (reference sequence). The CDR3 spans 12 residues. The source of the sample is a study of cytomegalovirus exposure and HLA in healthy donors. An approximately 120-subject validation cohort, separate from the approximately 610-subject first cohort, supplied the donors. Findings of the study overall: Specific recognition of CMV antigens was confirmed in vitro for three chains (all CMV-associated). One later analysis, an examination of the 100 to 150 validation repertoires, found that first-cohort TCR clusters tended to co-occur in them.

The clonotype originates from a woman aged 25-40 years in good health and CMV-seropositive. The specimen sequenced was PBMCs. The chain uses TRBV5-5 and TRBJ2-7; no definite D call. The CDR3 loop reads CASSLIDYEQYF. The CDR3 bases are TGTGCCAGCAGCTTGATTGACTACGAGCAGTACTTC.